One and the same sample provided the 30 T cell receptor beta chains below, sequenced in a study of T cell changes during pregnancy in multiple sclerosis. This table comes from immunoSEQ multiplex PCR, and its TCRdb copy is limited to in-frame clones, with some not included. The sample lists roughly 51,000 clones, 94% occurring once. Specimen: CD8+ T cells from peripheral blood mononuclear cells, collected before pregnancy. All receptors derive from a female donor with multiple sclerosis, enrolled in a pregnancy study.

This clone has just one count. This chain joins TRBV7-9 and TRBJ2-7; TRBD1 matches 8 bases. Per the germline V gene, CDR1 is SEHNR and CDR2 is FQNEAQ (reference sequence). The CDR3 contains 15 residues. The J segment lost 1 base and the V segment lost 5 bases, leaving 7 bases of the junction unmatched. CDR3 sequence: CASSVQGAESYEQYF. The CDR3 DNA sequence: TGTGCCAGCAGCGTGCAGGGGGCTGAATCCTACGAGCAGTACTTC.

This clone was counted a single time. J is TRBJ2-5 and V is TRBV9; 11 nucleotides align to TRBD2. J was trimmed by 5 bases and V by 0 bases; bases with no gene match: 6. The CDR3 is made up of 16 amino acids. Germline CDR1 and CDR2: SGDLS and YYNGEE. CDR3 nucleotide sequence: TGTGCCAGCAGCGTAGGGTTAGCGGGAGGGGAGGAGACCCAGTACTTC. Its protein product is CASSVGLAGGEETQYF. The full variable domain, in which reference TRBV9 and TRBJ2-5 provide the parts outside the CDR3, is DSGVTQTPKHLITATGQRVTLRCSPRSGDLSVYWYQQSLDQGLQFLIQYYNGEERAKGNILERFSAQQFPDLHSELNLSSLELGDSALYFCASSVGLAGGEETQYFGPGTRLLVL.

The V gene is TRBV30, the J gene TRBJ2-4; D call uncertain. The CDR3 consists of 13 residues. Trimming removed 2 bases from V and 7 bases from J, with 12 bases in between. Per the germline V gene, CDR1 is GTSNPN and CDR2 is SVGIG (reference sequence). The CDR3 loop is CAWSSSAENIQYF. The CDR3 DNA follows: TGTGCCTGGAGTAGCAGCGCCGAGAACATTCAGTACTTC.

This clone appeared a single time. CDR3 sequence reads: CASRHSLAAQETQYF. For the CDR3, the DNA is TGTGCCAGCAGACACTCCCTAGCGGCTCAAGAGACCCAGTACTTC. The chain combines TRBV5-6 with TRBJ2-5; 7 bases are shared with TRBD2. V lost 5 bases, J lost 2 bases, and 9 bases stayed unmatched. The CDR3 contains 15 residues. The V gene's germline CDR1 is SGHDT and CDR2 YYEEEE.

This clone was observed a single time. The CDR3 is CASSLPGAGYEQYF. The CDR3 nucleotides are TGTGCCAGCAGCCTTCCAGGGGCGGGCTACGAGCAGTACTTC. The chain uses TRBV27 and TRBJ2-7, with a tentative D call TRBD1 (6 bases). CDR3 length: 14 residues. Germline lookup yields CDR1 MNHEY and CDR2 SMNVEV (reference sequence). V lost 6 bases and J 3 bases, leaving 15 bases between the germline ends.

The chain carries TRBV7-2 and TRBJ2-1; D possibly corresponds to TRBD2 (5 bases). Germline V gives CDR1 SGHTA, CDR2 FQGNSA. V lost 8 bases and J 6 bases, leaving 17 bases between the germline ends. The CDR3 has 14 amino acids. The DNA of the CDR3 is TGTGCCAGCTCGTGGGCGGGCCCGTCCAATGAGCAGTTCTTC. It translates to CASSWAGPSNEQFF.

The chain employs TRBV11-2 and TRBJ2-3; 7 bases map to TRBD2. Germline loops: CDR1 SGHAT, CDR2 FQNNGV. The CDR3 consists of 15 residues. V lost 5 bases, J lost 4 bases, and 9 bases stayed unmatched. The CDR3 is CASSLGGRAADTQYF. In nucleotides, the CDR3 is TGTGCCAGCAGCCTGGGGGGGAGAGCGGCAGATACGCAGTATTTT.

J is TRBJ1-5 and V is TRBV27; TRBD1 matches at 7 bases. CDR1 and CDR2 from the germline V gene are MNHEY and SMNVEV (reference sequence). The CDR3 contains 18 residues. J was trimmed by 3 bases and V by 1 base; bases with no gene match: 12. CDR3 nucleotides: TGTGCCAGCAGTTTATTTGGCAACAGGGGCACATTCAATCAGCCCCAGCATTTT. Translating gives CASSLFGNRGTFNQPQHF.

The chain couples TRBV19 to TRBJ1-1; D is unclear. V was trimmed by 4 bases and J by 1 base, leaving 10 bases between them. Germline CDR1 LNHDA, CDR2 SQIVND (reference sequence). CDR3 length equals 14 residues. CDR3 protein: CASSKGGGNTEAFF. The CDR3, as DNA: TGTGCCAGTAGTAAGGGCGGAGGGAACACTGAAGCTTTCTTT.

This rearrangement joins TRBV4-1 to TRBJ2-7; D might be TRBD2 (6 bases). The germline gives CDR1 MGHRA, CDR2 YSYEKL. The CDR3 is 14 residues long. Trimming shortened V by 4 bases and J by 2 bases, and 12 bases separated the two germline ends. In nucleotides, the CDR3 is TGCGCCAGCAGCCTCGTCCGGGGGACCTACGAGCAGTACTTC. Translating gives CASSLVRGTYEQYF.

The rearrangement links TRBV14 to TRBJ2-7; D unresolved. Trimming shortened V by 0 bases and J by 7 bases, and 7 bases separated the two germline ends. The V gene's germline CDR1 is SGHDN and CDR2 FVKESK. The CDR3 is 12 residues long. CDR3 protein: CASSQDQWEQYF. The DNA of the CDR3 is TGTGCCAGCAGCCAAGATCAGTGGGAGCAGTACTTC.

J is TRBJ1-2 and V is TRBV6-5; D is possibly TRBD1 (6 bases). The V and J ends lost 4 bases and 4 bases respectively, with 19 bases between them. Looked up from germline, CDR1 is MNHEY and CDR2 is SVGAGI. The CDR3 is 16 amino acids. CDR3 protein: CASSSGTPVESYGYTF. CDR3 nucleotide sequence: TGTGCCAGCAGTTCCGGGACACCGGTTGAGAGCTATGGCTACACCTTC.

The chain is built from TRBV10-1 and TRBJ2-3, with 8 bases identical to TRBD2. Germline V gene sequence: CDR1 WNHNN, CDR2 SYGVQD (reference sequence). The CDR3 runs 15 residues. Unmatched junction bases numbered 10, after V lost 10 bases and J lost 1 base. CDR3 bases: TGCGCCACCAGACCAAAGACTAGCGGCACAGATACGCAGTATTTT. Translated: CATRPKTSGTDTQYF.

This chain joins TRBV2 and TRBJ2-4; 8 nucleotides match TRBD1. V lost 6 bases, J lost 0 bases, and 7 bases stayed unmatched. CDR1 and CDR2 from the germline V gene are SNHLY and FYNNEI. The CDR3 loop spans 16 amino acids. The CDR3 spells CASRGGQGLAKNIQYF. DNA of the CDR3: TGTGCCAGCAGGGGAGGACAGGGTCTAGCCAAAAACATTCAGTACTTC.

V and J are TRBV4-3 and TRBJ1-5; 8 nucleotides agree with TRBD1. The CDR3 extends over 15 amino acids. Germline V gives CDR1 LGHNA, CDR2 YSLEER. Trimming took 3 bases from V and 2 from J; bases not matched to a gene: 3. CDR3 DNA sequence: TGCGCCAGCAGCCAGGACAGGGAGGGCAATCAGCCCCAGCATTTT. Translating it yields CASSQDREGNQPQHF.

This clone came up a few times. The CDR3 sequence is CASSLGPGEVDEQYF. The CDR3 DNA is TGTGCCAGCAGCTTAGGCCCGGGAGAGGTGGACGAGCAGTACTTC. This chain joins TRBV7-9 and TRBJ2-7; tentative D call: TRBD2 (6 bases). Germline V gene data show CDR1 as SEHNR and CDR2 as FQNEAQ (reference sequence). Trimming cost V 1 base and J 5 bases, with 15 bases left between them. The length of the CDR3 is 15 residues.

The chain combines TRBV7-2 with TRBJ1-1; tentative D call: TRBD1 (5 bases). This CDR3 contains 15 residues. V was shortened by 5 bases and J by 1 base, with 14 bases between the two germline ends. Germline V CDR1 and CDR2: SGHTA, FQGNSA. CDR3 coding DNA: TGTGCCAGCAGCCCCCCGGCCCAGGGGAACACTGAAGCTTTCTTT. Amino acids: CASSPPAQGNTEAFF.

This chain joins TRBV5-1 and TRBJ2-1; D is undetermined. V was trimmed by 0 bases and J by 0 bases, leaving 10 bases between them. From germline, CDR1 is SGHRS and CDR2 YFSETQ. The CDR3 is 16 residues long. CDR3 amino acids: CASSLGRPSSYNEQFF. The CDR3 region has the DNA TGCGCCAGCAGCTTGGGGCGGCCAAGCTCCTACAATGAGCAGTTCTTC.

V usage is TRBV6-1 and J usage is TRBJ2-7, with D possibly TRBD2 on 5 matching bases. CDR3 size: 17 residues. V lost 1 base and J lost 0, with 16 bases in between. CDR1 is MNHNS, CDR2 SASEGT, per germline. CDR3 amino acids: CASSEGSTRALSYEQYF. The CDR3, as DNA: TGTGCCAGCAGTGAAGGAAGTACTAGGGCCCTCTCCTACGAGCAGTACTTC.

The chain recombines TRBV20-1 with TRBJ2-1; D remains unclear. This CDR3 has 10 residues. V lost 4 bases and J 6 bases, leaving 4 bases between the germline ends. CDR1 is DFQATT and CDR2 is SNEGSKA in the germline V gene (reference sequence). The CDR3 loop is CSATRNEQFF. CDR3 nucleotide sequence: TGCAGTGCTACCCGCAATGAGCAGTTCTTC.

The rearrangement links TRBV11-2 to TRBJ1-1, with D possibly being TRBD1 (6 bases). CDR1 is SGHAT, CDR2 FQNNGV, per germline. Trimming pared 1 base from V and 0 bases from J, leaving 12 bases between. The CDR3 consists of 16 residues. In nucleotides, the CDR3 is TGTGCCAGCAGCTTAGTGGGCAGGGGACTGAACACTGAAGCTTTCTTT. Its translation is CASSLVGRGLNTEAFF.

The chain is built from TRBV5-1 and TRBJ2-7; 7 positions match TRBD1. The CDR3 covers 14 residues. Germline V gene lookup returns CDR1 SGHRS and CDR2 YFSETQ. The J segment lost 5 bases and the V segment lost 1 base, leaving 6 bases of the junction unmatched. The CDR3 DNA reads TGCGCCAGCAGCTTGTTCCAGGGGGTGGACGAGCAGTACTTC. Translating it yields CASSLFQGVDEQYF.

The rearrangement joins TRBV7-9 to TRBJ1-1; TRBD1 is a possible D gene (5 bases). This CDR3 region has 14 residues. Trimming stripped 4 bases from V and 3 bases from J, with 12 bases between. The germline CDR1 and CDR2 sequences are SEHNR and FQNEAQ (reference sequence). The CDR3 DNA reads TGTGCCAGCAGCTCCTGGGGGGGGGACACTGAAGCTTTCTTT. It encodes CASSSWGGDTEAFF.

This clone was seen just once. The rearrangement links TRBV30 to TRBJ2-7, with 7 bases lining up with TRBD2. V lost 1 base to trimming and J lost 8 bases; unmatched junction nucleotides: 11. The CDR3 length is 14 residues. Germline V gene sequence: CDR1 GTSNPN, CDR2 SVGIG (reference sequence). This CDR3 reads CAWSGLAERVQQYF. The CDR3 DNA sequence: TGTGCCTGGAGTGGACTAGCCGAGAGAGTGCAGCAGTACTTC.

The chain uses TRBV2 and TRBJ1-1; 9 bases agree with TRBD1. Germline-derived CDR1 and CDR2 are SNHLY and FYNNEI. The V gene end was trimmed by 2 bases and the J gene end by 4 bases; junction bases not matched to a gene: 5. CDR3 size: 15 residues. DNA of the CDR3: TGTGCCAGCAGTGAACCCACAGGGGGCGGCACTGAAGCTTTCTTT. It yields the protein CASSEPTGGGTEAFF.

The chain has TRBV27 and TRBJ2-3, with 10 bases aligning to TRBD1. Trimming took 5 bases from V and 5 from J; bases not matched to a gene: 10. The germline CDR1 and CDR2 sequences are MNHEY and SMNVEV (reference sequence). The CDR3 extends over 16 amino acids. The CDR3 DNA sequence: TGTGCCAGCAGTACCGGACAGGGGGGTAATCGAGATACGCAGTATTTT. It codes for CASSTGQGGNRDTQYF.

CDR3 region: CASSWGTGGVDGYTF. Here the CDR3 DNA reads TGTGCCAGCAGTTGGGGGACAGGGGGCGTTGATGGCTACACCTTC. The chain recombines TRBV27 with TRBJ1-2; TRBD1 matches at 12 bases. Germline V gene lookup returns CDR1 MNHEY and CDR2 SMNVEV (reference sequence). The CDR3 is 15 residues long. The trim removed 4 bases at V and 6 bases at J, leaving 6 bases unmatched.

This rearrangement joins TRBV25-1 to TRBJ1-2; D remains ambiguous. V lost 2 bases and J 8 bases, leaving 9 bases between the germline ends. The CDR3 extends over 12 amino acids. CDR1 MGHDK and CDR2 SYGVNS come from the germline V gene. In DNA form, the CDR3 reads TGTGCCAGCAGTGAAGATCTGCGAGGCTACACCTTC. It translates to CASSEDLRGYTF.

The rearrangement links TRBV4-1 to TRBJ2-7; TRBD2 matches 15 bases. J gave up 0 bases and V 0 bases, and 3 bases lay outside the gene matches. The CDR3 has 18 residues. Germline CDR1 and CDR2: MGHRA and YSYEKL. In DNA, the CDR3 is TGCGCCAGCAGCCAAGAGGGACTAGCGGGAGGTCCCTCCTACGAGCAGTACTTC. Its protein is CASSQEGLAGGPSYEQYF.

The chain employs TRBV27 and TRBJ1-2, with TRBD1 identical over 7 bases. The CDR3 totals 14 residues. V shed 5 bases and J 7 bases; nucleotides not matched to a gene: 10. Looked up from germline, CDR1 is MNHEY and CDR2 is SMNVEV (reference sequence). The CDR3 bases are TGTGCCAGCAGTCTCACAGGGGTGTACGGTGGCTACACCTTC. Encoded protein: CASSLTGVYGGYTF.